Shown below are 28 T cell receptor beta chains from a single sample sequenced in a study of cytomegalovirus exposure and HLA in healthy donors. PCR employed 60 Vbeta and 13 Jbeta primers. The data were produced by immunoSEQ multiplex PCR, yet TCRdb's version contains in-frame clones alone and is incomplete. This sample has 85,000 to 120,000 clones, with 75% found just once. The sequenced sample was PBMCs. These receptors all stem from a male donor in good health and CMV-seropositive.

The chain has TRBV11-1 and TRBJ2-7; TRBD1 is a possible D gene (6 bases). Germline-derived CDR1 and CDR2 are SGHAT and FQDESV (reference sequence). Trimming cost V 5 bases and J 0 bases, with 14 bases left between them. The CDR3 loop spans 15 amino acids. The CDR3 DNA follows: TGTGCCAGCAGCCCAACGGACAGTGCCTCCTACGAGCAGTACTTC. As protein: CASSPTDSASYEQYF.

The chain joins TRBV28 to TRBJ2-5, with 9 nucleotides matching TRBD2. With 2 bases clipped from V and 5 bases from J, the junction kept 9 bases outside the gene matches. CDR3 length: 16 amino acids. Germline-derived CDR1 and CDR2 are MDHEN and SYDVKM. The CDR3 here is CASSLGASGISETQYF. DNA of the CDR3: TGTGCCAGCAGTTTAGGCGCTAGCGGGATTTCGGAGACCCAGTACTTC.

The chain is built from TRBV27 and TRBJ2-7; D remains unclear. Germline V gives CDR1 MNHEY, CDR2 SMNVEV (reference sequence). The CDR3 contains 12 residues. Between the trimmed V and J ends, which lost 7 bases and 3 bases, there was a span of 10 bases. CDR3 protein: CASTATHYEQYF. CDR3 nucleotides: TGTGCCAGCACAGCGACCCACTACGAGCAGTACTTC.

CDR3 nucleotide sequence: TGTGCCTGGAGCCGAGGACTAGCGGTCTACGAGCAGTACTTC. Translated, it gives CAWSRGLAVYEQYF. The J gene is TRBJ2-5, the V gene TRBV30, with 10 positions matching TRBD2. The J call may not be correct, given that the DNA end is closer to TRBJ2-7. Germline loops: CDR1 GTSNPN, CDR2 SVGIG (reference sequence). The CDR3 covers 14 residues.

The chain carries TRBV6-5 and TRBJ2-5; 8 nucleotides match TRBD2. This CDR3 has 15 residues. The V gene's germline CDR1 is MNHEY and CDR2 SVGAGI. V shed 3 bases and J 2 bases; nucleotides not matched to a gene: 5. In nucleotides, the CDR3 is TGTGCCAGCAGTTATTCCGGACTAGCACAAGAGACCCAGTACTTC. Its translation: CASSYSGLAQETQYF.

This chain joins TRBV15 and TRBJ1-1; D is unresolved. The germline V gene encodes CDR1 LNHNV and CDR2 YYDKDF (reference sequence). Deletions cut 0 bases from V and 11 bases from J, with 16 bases between. CDR3 length: 14 amino acids. The CDR3 nucleotides read TGTGCCACCAGCAGAGATAACTCGGCTAGCGTGGCTTTCTTT. Translated, it gives CATSRDNSASVAFF.

The chain is built from TRBV5-4 and TRBJ1-2; D not resolved. Germline lookup yields CDR1 SGHNT and CDR2 YYREEE (reference sequence). Trimming cost V 4 bases and J 1 base, with 11 bases left between them. The CDR3 has 14 amino acids. The CDR3, as DNA: TGTGCCAGCAGCATATGGCAGGTTAACTATGGCTACACCTTC. Protein product: CASSIWQVNYGYTF.

The chain joins TRBV29-1 to TRBJ1-4; D is perhaps TRBD1 (5 bases). Trimming cost V 6 bases and J 6 bases, with 14 bases left between them. CDR1 is SQVTM, CDR2 ANQGSEA, per germline. The CDR3 has 13 amino acids. The CDR3 sequence is CSVNLGVYEKLFF. Here the CDR3 DNA reads TGCAGCGTAAACCTAGGGGTATATGAAAAACTGTTTTTT. Drawing the rest from reference TRBV29-1 and TRBJ1-4, the complete variable domain is SAVISQKPSRDICQRGTSLTIQCQVDSQVTMMFWYRQQPGQSLTLIATANQGSEATYESGFVIDKFPISRPNLTFSTLTVSNMSPEDSSIYLCSVNLGVYEKLFFGSGTQLSVL.

This sequence joins TRBV7-2 and TRBJ2-7; TRBD1 agrees at 7 bases. The CDR3 covers 14 residues. CDR1 SGHTA and CDR2 FQGNSA come from the germline V gene. V was clipped by 4 bases and J by 2 bases; unmatched bases: 5. The CDR3 here is CASSSPGQPYEQYF. The CDR3 DNA is TGTGCCAGCAGCTCGCCGGGACAGCCCTACGAGCAGTACTTC.

This clone was observed a few times. This rearrangement joins TRBV6-1 to TRBJ1-1, with 12 bases aligning to TRBD1. The ends lost 4 bases at V and 5 bases at J; junction bases unmatched: 8. CDR1 MNHNS and CDR2 SASEGT come from the germline V gene. The CDR3 loop spans 16 amino acids. In DNA form, the CDR3 reads TGTGCCAGCAGTGCCGGGACAGGGGGCGGGAGGACTGAAGCTTTCTTT. Its protein product is CASSAGTGGGRTEAFF.

The genes are TRBV20-1 and TRBJ2-5, with D tentatively TRBD1 (5 bases). V shed 4 bases and J shed 5 bases, with 8 bases lying between them. The CDR3 covers 11 residues. Germline V gene data show CDR1 as DFQATT and CDR2 as SNEGSKA (reference sequence). Here the CDR3 DNA reads TGCAGTGCTACAGGGATGGAGACCCAGTACTTC. This sequence encodes CSATGMETQYF.

This clone was seen a few times. V gene TRBV5-1 combines with J gene TRBJ2-7; 9 bases are shared with TRBD1. The CDR3 consists of 15 residues. CDR1 and CDR2 from the germline V gene are SGHRS and YFSETQ. V was clipped by 5 bases and J by 6 bases; unmatched bases: 12. CDR3 nucleotides: TGCGCCAGCAGGCAGCAACCGGGACAGGGAGGCGAGCAGTACTTC. This codes for CASRQQPGQGGEQYF.

This chain joins TRBV5-1 and TRBJ1-4; 7 bases are a match to TRBD1. This CDR3 has 15 residues. Germline CDR1 and CDR2: SGHRS and YFSETQ. The J segment lost 3 bases and the V segment lost 2 bases, leaving 4 bases of the junction unmatched. The CDR3 protein is CASSLRQGANEKLFF. The CDR3 region has the DNA TGCGCCAGCAGCTTACGACAGGGTGCTAATGAAAAACTGTTTTTT.

V gene TRBV5-1 combines with J gene TRBJ1-1, with D perhaps matching TRBD1 (5 bases). The V gene lost 3 bases and the J gene lost 7 bases, with 19 bases spanning the gap. CDR1 SGHRS and CDR2 YFSETQ come from the germline V gene. The CDR3 extends over 15 amino acids. The chain's CDR3 is CASSSIWGGVDEAFF. CDR3 in DNA: TGCGCCAGCAGCTCTATTTGGGGGGGTGTTGATGAAGCTTTCTTT.

A few counts support this clone. In DNA, the CDR3 is TGTGCCAGCAGCTTGGTCGGGTTCAGGGCCCCCGGGGAGCTGTTTTTT. Its translation is CASSLVGFRAPGELFF. The rearrangement joins TRBV5-5 to TRBJ2-2, with D possibly matching TRBD1 (5 bases). There are 16 residues in the CDR3. Per the germline V gene, CDR1 is SGHKS and CDR2 is YYEKEE (reference sequence). Between the trimmed V and J ends, which lost 0 bases and 6 bases, there was a span of 15 bases.

This chain uses TRBV2 with TRBJ2-7; the match to TRBD2 covers 7 bases. Germline V gene sequence: CDR1 SNHLY, CDR2 FYNNEI. Trimming took 7 bases from V and 5 from J; bases not matched to a gene: 5. The CDR3 loop spans 12 amino acids. CDR3 DNA sequence: TGTGCCAGCAAGCGGGATGGCCACGAGCAGTACTTC. Translation gives CASKRDGHEQYF.

The chain combines TRBV6-5 with TRBJ2-5, with TRBD1 as a possible D gene (7 bases). This CDR3 is 14 amino acids long. The V gene lost 7 bases and the J gene lost 5 bases, with 17 bases spanning the gap. The germline V gene has CDR1 MNHEY and CDR2 SVGAGI. CDR3 coding DNA: TGTGCCAGCAATAACCAGGGGGACTGGGAGACCCAGTACTTC. It translates to CASNNQGDWETQYF.

The V gene is TRBV6-4, the J gene TRBJ2-3; 8 bases are shared with TRBD2. Germline V gene sequence: CDR1 MRHNA, CDR2 SNTAGT. The junction had 2 bases not matched to a gene; V was cut back by 4 bases and J by 2 bases. The CDR3 totals 14 residues. The CDR3 sequence is CASSVAGLTDTQYF. CDR3 nucleotides: TGTGCCAGCAGTGTAGCGGGGCTCACAGATACGCAGTATTTT.

V gene TRBV7-9 combines with J gene TRBJ2-3, with TRBD2 identical over 11 bases. The V segment lost 3 bases and the J segment 0 bases; nucleotides outside the gene matches: 2. The CDR3 runs 16 residues. Germline lookup yields CDR1 SEHNR and CDR2 FQNEAQ (reference sequence). CDR3 protein: CASSLASGGSTDTQYF. For the CDR3, the DNA is TGTGCCAGCAGCTTGGCTAGCGGGGGGAGCACAGATACGCAGTATTTT.

Comments on this clone: Germline is not matched at one junction end, which may reflect a read error. The chain links TRBV4-1 to TRBJ1-6; no clear D. Germline lookup yields CDR1 MGHRA and CDR2 YSYEKL. The CDR3 sequence is 16 residues long. Here the CDR3 DNA reads TGCGCCAGCAGCCAAGAAGTCAGACAAGTTAATTCACCCCTCAACTTT. It specifies CASSQEVRQVNSPLNF.

The V gene is TRBV2, the J gene TRBJ1-4, with 10 bases aligning to TRBD1. The V gene's germline CDR1 is SNHLY and CDR2 FYNNEI. This CDR3 contains 18 residues. J lost 0 bases, V lost 10 bases, and 14 bases had no gene match. The DNA for the CDR3 is TGTGCCAATGGAGGGGACAGGGGAAATTTAGCAACTAATGAAAAACTGTTTTTT. Residues: CANGGDRGNLATNEKLFF.

This rearrangement joins TRBV4-1 to TRBJ1-2, with D perhaps TRBD1 (5 bases). Between the trimmed V and J ends, which lost 4 bases and 2 bases, there was a span of 11 bases. Per germline, CDR1 MGHRA and CDR2 YSYEKL. The CDR3 runs 14 residues. The CDR3 bases are TGCGCCAGCAGCCCGATCGACAGAAACTATGGCTACACCTTC. Translated, it gives CASSPIDRNYGYTF.

The chain combines TRBV7-2 with TRBJ1-2; possible D gene TRBD1, 6 bases. Trimming took off 5 bases at V and 7 bases at J, with 17 bases between the two ends. This CDR3 has 14 residues. CDR1 is SGHTA, CDR2 FQGNSA, per germline. CDR3 sequence: CASSRRGGTSGYTF. CDR3 nucleotide sequence: TGTGCCAGCAGCCGGAGGGGGGGTACCAGTGGCTACACCTTC.

V is TRBV4-3 and J is TRBJ1-4, with no clear D. V lost 5 bases and J 1 base, leaving 11 bases between the germline ends. CDR3 size: 15 residues. The germline V gene has CDR1 LGHNA and CDR2 YSLEER. CDR3 region: CASSKTLLTNEKLFF. In DNA, the CDR3 is TGCGCCAGCAGCAAGACTTTACTAACTAATGAAAAACTGTTTTTT.

The chain carries TRBV9 and TRBJ2-7; 7 nucleotides match TRBD2. Per germline, CDR1 SGDLS and CDR2 YYNGEE. V lost 4 bases to trimming and J lost 0 bases; unmatched junction nucleotides: 4. The CDR3 has 14 residues. In DNA, the CDR3 is TGTGCCAGCAGCCTGACTAGCATCTCCTACGAGCAGTACTTC. Protein product: CASSLTSISYEQYF.

Only one count was recorded for this clone. The rearrangement links TRBV18 to TRBJ2-7; 10 positions match TRBD2. The trim removed 6 bases at V and 3 bases at J, leaving 11 bases unmatched. The CDR3 length is 16 residues. CDR1 and CDR2 (germline): KGHSH, LQKENI. CDR3 amino acids: CASSLAGGPIVYEQYF. As DNA, the CDR3 is TGTGCCAGCTCCTTAGCGGGAGGACCGATTGTCTACGAGCAGTACTTC.

This clone turned up a few times. The chain is built from TRBV11-3 and TRBJ2-7; maybe TRBD1 (5 bases). The CDR3 is made up of 13 amino acids. Trimming took off 3 bases at V and 7 bases at J, with 13 bases between the two ends. Germline CDR1 is SGHNT and CDR2 is YENEEA. The CDR3 sequence is CASSFYQGEEQYF. CDR3 DNA: TGTGCCAGCAGCTTCTATCAGGGTGAGGAGCAGTACTTC.

The chain couples TRBV5-6 to TRBJ2-1; 8 positions agree with TRBD2. From germline, CDR1 is SGHDT and CDR2 YYEEEE. The V segment lost 0 bases and the J segment 2 bases; nucleotides outside the gene matches: 10. CDR3 length equals 18 residues. The CDR3: CASSLGGWREVTYNEQFF. The CDR3 DNA follows: TGTGCCAGCAGCTTGGGGGGCTGGCGGGAGGTAACCTACAATGAGCAGTTCTTC.